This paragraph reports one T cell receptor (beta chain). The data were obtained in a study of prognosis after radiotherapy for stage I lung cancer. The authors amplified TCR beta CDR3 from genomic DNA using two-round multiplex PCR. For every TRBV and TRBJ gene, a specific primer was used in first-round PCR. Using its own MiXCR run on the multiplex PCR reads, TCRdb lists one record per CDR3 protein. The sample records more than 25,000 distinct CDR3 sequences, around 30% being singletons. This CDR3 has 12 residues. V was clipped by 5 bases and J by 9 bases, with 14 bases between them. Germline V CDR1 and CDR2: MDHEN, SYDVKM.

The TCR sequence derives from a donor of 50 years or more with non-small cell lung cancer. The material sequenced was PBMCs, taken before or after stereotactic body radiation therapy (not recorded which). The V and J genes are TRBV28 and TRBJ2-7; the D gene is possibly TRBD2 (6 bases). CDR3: CASSQRREAQYF. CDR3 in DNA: TGTGCCAGCAGTCAGCGCAGGGAGGCGCAGTACTTC.